This T cell receptor beta chain appears in the sequencing data of a study of T cells after yellow fever vaccination. Study context: Low-cell-number fractions underwent preparation using SMART-Seq v4 Ultra Low Input. Study findings and constraints: After the booster, over 95% of CD4 and 88% of CD8 primary-response clones were re-detected. A secondary response was less intense yet reached its peak sooner, at day 5 versus 15.

This clonotype occurred a few times. Its antigen remains unidentified. This CDR3 spans 18 amino acids. Germline V lookup: CDR1 DFQATT, CDR2 SNEGSKA (reference sequence). V lost 0 bases and J 0 bases, leaving 20 bases between the germline ends. 5'RACE template switching generated TCR cDNA, adding a universal primer site and UMIs. TCRdb reprocessed the 5' RACE reads via MiXCR and lists one record per CDR3 protein. This table has 450,000 to 600,000 distinct CDR3 sequences, around 17% appearing once. The sample in question was PBMCs, obtained less than 6 days after the first yellow fever vaccination. This TCR was recovered from a man between 18 and 29 years old who received the YFV17D yellow fever vaccine. The chain joins TRBV20-1 to TRBJ2-5, with a possible D match to TRBD2 (7 bases). The CDR3 nucleotides are TGCAGTGCTAGAGATGGGCGGGGGCCAAGCACGTACCAAGAGACCCAGTACTTC. This codes for CSARDGRGPSTYQETQYF.